This is a list of T cell receptor beta chains from one sample in a study of PD-1 blockade in mismatch repair-deficient tumors. The protocol was immunoSEQ multiplex PCR, while the TCRdb copy is restricted to in-frame clones and leaves out a portion. The data contain 30,000 to 40,000 clones, 65% to 85% of them singletons. Sequenced material: PBMCs, taken 6 to 7 weeks after starting pembrolizumab. The receptors were sampled from an adult with mismatch repair-deficient cancer. Both conserved end residues are part of each CDR3. Fields, in order: V gene, D gene, clone size, J gene, CDR3 protein, CDR3 DNA. The D gene is left open where the match is weak. Only part of the rows carry a size: once, few, many, or a class if the clone is expanded.

TRBV7-8	-	once	TRBJ1-2	CASSSSTDYGYTF	TGTGCCAGCAGCTCCTCGACTGATTATGGCTACACCTTC
TRBV28	TRBD2	-	TRBJ2-2	CASRDTSGRANTGELFF	TGTGCCAGCAGAGACACTAGCGGGAGGGCGAACACCGGGGAGCTGTTTTTT
TRBV9	TRBD1	-	TRBJ2-7	CASSADRGTYEQYF	TGTGCCAGCAGCGCTGACAGGGGAACCTACGAGCAGTACTTC
TRBV5-8	-	-	TRBJ2-5	CASSLGQIQETQYF	TGTGCCAGCAGCTTGGGCCAGATCCAAGAGACCCAGTACTTC
TRBV30	TRBD1	-	TRBJ1-1	CATDRGLSDTEAFF	TGTGCAACGGACAGGGGGCTCTCGGACACTGAAGCTTTCTTT
TRBV12-2	-	-	TRBJ1-2	CASRPGGYGYTF	TGTGCAAGTCGCCCGGGAGGGTATGGCTACACCTTC
TRBV18	-	-	TRBJ1-4	CASSRDIEKLFF	TGTGCCAGCTCAAGGGACATCGAAAAACTGTTTTTT
TRBV28	-	-	TRBJ2-3	CASIENRGGNTQYF	TGTGCCAGCATTGAGAACAGGGGGGGGAATACGCAGTATTTT
TRBV7-9	TRBD1	-	TRBJ2-7	CASSRTTGGDTYEQYF	TGTGCCAGCAGCCGAACGACAGGGGGGGATACCTACGAGCAGTACTTC
TRBV28	TRBD2	-	TRBJ2-7	CASSPPTSGDEQYF	TGTGCCAGCAGTCCCCCTACTAGCGGGGACGAGCAGTACTTC
TRBV11-3	-	-	TRBJ2-5	CASSLGAGEEETQYF	TGTGCCAGCAGCTTAGGAGCCGGAGAAGAAGAGACCCAGTACTTC
TRBV7-8	-	-	TRBJ1-5	CASSSPRVRQPQHF	TGTGCCAGCAGCTCCCCCCGCGTGCGTCAGCCCCAGCATTTT
TRBV28	TRBD2	few	TRBJ2-7	CASSHDWTSGRGEIEQYF	TGTGCCAGCAGTCACGATTGGACTAGCGGGAGAGGAGAAATCGAGCAGTACTTC
TRBV7-3	-	few	TRBJ2-2	CASSPPGGTTTGELFF	TGTGCCAGCAGCCCCCCAGGCGGGACGACCACCGGGGAGCTGTTTTTT
TRBV11-2	TRBD1	-	TRBJ2-5	CASSSETGGALNF	TGTGCCAGCAGCTCAGAAACAGGGGGCGCTTTAAACTTC
TRBV5-1	-	-	TRBJ1-5	CASSLGAGARQPQHF	TGCGCCAGCAGCTTGGGGGCGGGGGCGAGGCAGCCCCAGCATTTT
TRBV7-3	-	-	TRBJ2-3	CASSLNSFPDTQYF	TGTGCCAGCAGCTTAAATAGTTTTCCGGATACGCAGTATTTT
TRBV6-6	TRBD2	few	TRBJ2-7	CASSERSGRASEQYF	TGTGCCAGCAGCGAAAGAAGCGGGAGGGCATCCGAGCAGTACTTC
TRBV10-1	TRBD1	-	TRBJ2-1	CASSDYRDRGLGEQFF	TGCGCCAGCAGCGATTACCGGGACAGGGGGCTAGGTGAGCAGTTCTTC
TRBV6-5	TRBD1	-	TRBJ1-2	CASSYRQGYGYTF	TGTGCCAGCAGTTATAGACAGGGGTATGGCTACACCTTC
TRBV5-1	-	-	TRBJ1-3	CASSLGPGTTIYF	TGCGCCAGCAGCTTGGGACCCGGGACAACAATATATTTT
TRBV19	TRBD1	-	TRBJ1-3	CASSMGQPAAGNTIYF	TGTGCCAGTAGTATGGGACAGCCTGCGGCTGGAAACACCATATATTTT
TRBV5-1	TRBD1	-	TRBJ1-1	CASSLNPGGLGAFF	TGCGCCAGCAGCCTTAATCCAGGGGGCTTGGGGGCTTTCTTT
TRBV9	TRBD2	-	TRBJ2-1	CASSVGGTSGNEQFF	TGTGCCAGCAGCGTAGGGGGGACTAGCGGGAATGAGCAGTTCTTC
TRBV5-1	-	-	TRBJ1-4	CASSPQGEKLFF	TGCGCCAGCAGCCCGCAGGGTGAAAAACTGTTTTTT